The sequence of this T cell receptor beta chain was determined in a study of Ad26.COV2.S vaccination and SARS-CoV-2 variants. The germline gives CDR1 MRHNA, CDR2 SNTAGT. V lost 5 bases and J lost 1; bases outside the gene matches: 8. There are 16 residues in the CDR3. Worth noting for this clone: The antigen is unknown.

TCRdb keeps only in-frame clones here, not all; method: immunoSEQ multiplex PCR. Of about 440,000 clones listed, around nine tenths are singletons. Whole-study findings and limits: Reports say spike-specific CD8+ and CD4+ T cell responses covered substantial breadth after vaccination.

Treatment of the sample: some 20 received Ad26.COV2.S at low or high dose, single or two shots; roughly five received placebo; per-sample allocation not given. Specimens were obtained on day 63 following the first vaccine or placebo injection. Whoever gave the sample was an adult aged 18-55 years in Boston. The genes are TRBV6-4 and TRBJ2-1; 7 nucleotides match TRBD2. Sample: peripheral blood, taken in a trial of Ad26.COV2.S vaccine versus placebo. This receptor was taken from a person aged 18-60 years who received the Ad26.COV2.S COVID-19 vaccine or a placebo. For the CDR3, the DNA is TGTGCCAGCAGTCCTACCATGGGGGGGTCCTACAATGAGCAGTTCTTC. It yields the protein CASSPTMGGSYNEQFF.